This TCR beta chain was found in a study of cytomegalovirus exposure and HLA in healthy donors. Across the whole study: There were fewer than 130 million unique TCR beta sequences, drawn from about 190 million T cells, in an earlier analysis.

V was shortened by 0 bases and J by 8 bases, with 7 bases between the two germline ends. The CDR3 extends over 11 amino acids. Germline CDR1 is GTSNPN and CDR2 is SVGIG (reference sequence). Primers: 60 Vbeta forward and 13 Jbeta reverse. Libraries were prepared by immunoSEQ multiplex PCR; TCRdb keeps only in-frame clonotypes and omits some of them. The sample yields 150,000 to 200,000 clones, around 79% seen once. The sample consisted of PBMCs. The J gene is TRBJ1-1, the V gene TRBV30, with unresolved D. This TCR came from a woman aged 25 to 39 in good health and CMV-seropositive. CDR3 region: CAWSVLGEAFF. DNA for the CDR3: TGTGCCTGGAGTGTGCTCGGGGAAGCTTTCTTT.